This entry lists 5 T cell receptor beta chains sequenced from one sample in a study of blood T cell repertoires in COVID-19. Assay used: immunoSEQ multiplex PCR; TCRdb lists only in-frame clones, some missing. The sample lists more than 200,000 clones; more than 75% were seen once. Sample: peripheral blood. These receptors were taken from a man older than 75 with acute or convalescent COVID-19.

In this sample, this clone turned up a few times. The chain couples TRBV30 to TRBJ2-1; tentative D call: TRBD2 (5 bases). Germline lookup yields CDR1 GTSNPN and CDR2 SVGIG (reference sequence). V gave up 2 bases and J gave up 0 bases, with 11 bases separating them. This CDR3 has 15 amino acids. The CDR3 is CAWSIRTYSYNEQFF. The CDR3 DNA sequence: TGTGCCTGGAGTATCAGGACTTACTCCTACAATGAGCAGTTCTTC.

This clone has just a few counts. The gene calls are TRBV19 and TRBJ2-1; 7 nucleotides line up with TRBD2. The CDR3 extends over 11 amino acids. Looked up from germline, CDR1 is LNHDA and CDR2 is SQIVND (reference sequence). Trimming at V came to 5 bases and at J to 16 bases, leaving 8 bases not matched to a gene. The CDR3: CASSSGRNAFF. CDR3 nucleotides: TGTGCCAGTAGTTCCGGGAGGAATGCATTCTTC.

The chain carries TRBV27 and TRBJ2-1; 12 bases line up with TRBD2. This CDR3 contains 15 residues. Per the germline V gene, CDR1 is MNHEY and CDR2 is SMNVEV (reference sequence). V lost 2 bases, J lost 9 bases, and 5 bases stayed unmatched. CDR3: CASSLGTSGFSEQFF. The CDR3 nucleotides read TGTGCCAGCAGTTTAGGGACTAGCGGGTTCTCTGAGCAGTTCTTC.

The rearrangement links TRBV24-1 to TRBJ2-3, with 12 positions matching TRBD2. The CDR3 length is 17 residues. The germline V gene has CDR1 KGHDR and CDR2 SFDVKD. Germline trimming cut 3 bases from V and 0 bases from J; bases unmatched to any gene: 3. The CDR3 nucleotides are TGTGCCACCAGTGATCCCGGGACTAGCGGGAGCACAGATACGCAGTATTTT. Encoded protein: CATSDPGTSGSTDTQYF.

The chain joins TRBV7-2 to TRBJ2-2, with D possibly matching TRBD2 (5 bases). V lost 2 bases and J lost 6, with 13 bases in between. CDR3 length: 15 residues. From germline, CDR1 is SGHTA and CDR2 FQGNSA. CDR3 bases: TGTGCCAGCAGCTTAAAGACGAGGGCAGCCGGGGAGCTGTTTTTT. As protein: CASSLKTRAAGELFF.